Sequencing of this T cell receptor (beta chain) was carried out in a study of shared clonotypes between healthy human individuals. Profiled with immunoSEQ multiplex PCR; TCRdb holds only in-frame clones, not every one. The table records roughly 2.6 million clones, 85% to 95% of them present only once. All participating donors were Caucasian adults from Nashville, Tennessee. The CDR3 is 14 amino acids. Trimming took off 3 bases at V and 0 bases at J, with 9 bases between the two ends. Germline assignment: CDR1 SGHRS and CDR2 YFSETQ. In its sample, this clone was seen once. This TCR came from a young man in good health. This sequence joins TRBV5-1 and TRBJ2-5, with unresolved D. Sequenced input: naive CD4+ T cells sorted from blood. Subset of the sample: CD45RA+ positively selected. CDR3 DNA sequence: TGCGCCAGCAGCTCTCTAGAGTACCAAGAGACCCAGTACTTC. Translated: CASSSLEYQETQYF.